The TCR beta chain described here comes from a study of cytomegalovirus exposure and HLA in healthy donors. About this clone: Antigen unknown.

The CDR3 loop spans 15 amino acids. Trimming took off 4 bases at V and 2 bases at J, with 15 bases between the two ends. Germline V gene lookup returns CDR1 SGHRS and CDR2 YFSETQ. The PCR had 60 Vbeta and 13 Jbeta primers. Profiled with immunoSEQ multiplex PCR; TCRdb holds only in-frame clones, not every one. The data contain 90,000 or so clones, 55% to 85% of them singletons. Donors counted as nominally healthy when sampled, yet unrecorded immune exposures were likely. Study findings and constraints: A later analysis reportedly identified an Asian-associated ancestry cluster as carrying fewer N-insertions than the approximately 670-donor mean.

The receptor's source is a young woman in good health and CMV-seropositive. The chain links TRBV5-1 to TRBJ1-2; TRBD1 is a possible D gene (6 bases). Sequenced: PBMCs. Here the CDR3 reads CASSREGGGNYGYTF. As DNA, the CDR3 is TGCGCCAGCAGCCGCGAAGGGGGGGGGAACTATGGCTACACCTTC.